This T cell receptor (beta chain) was profiled in a study of blood T cell repertoires in COVID-19. At the level of the study: Whether acute or convalescent, the COVID-19 samples came from the United States, Italy and Spain.

The CDR3 is 14 residues long. Germline values: CDR1 SGHNT, CDR2 YYREEE (reference sequence). V was pared by 4 bases and J by 4 bases, with 5 bases of the junction left unmatched. In the original processing: Estimation of nucleated cell counts was performed using reference gene primer amplification. This table comes from immunoSEQ multiplex PCR, and its TCRdb copy is limited to in-frame clones, with some not included. V and J calls and clone size are given by that table; D and trimming were obtained from the DNA. Of fewer than 350,000 clones in the sample, approximately 89% were seen once. This clone has more than one count but fewer than ten. During active infection, Seattle patients enrolled and were then monitored through disease.

The source material was peripheral blood. The chain carries TRBV5-4 and TRBJ2-7; 10 positions agree with TRBD1. This TCR was recovered from a woman aged 60-75 years with COVID-19, enrolled during active disease. This CDR3 is CASSPDRGLYEQYF. The CDR3 nucleotides read TGTGCCAGCAGCCCCGACAGGGGGCTGTACGAGCAGTACTTC.